The 11 T cell receptor beta chains given below trace back to one sample, sequenced in a study of blood T cell repertoires in COVID-19 (dated by TCRdb to about 2020). Receptor amplification or capture employed the immunoSEQ multiplex PCR assay. As stored in TCRdb, this immuneACCESS dataset retains in-frame rearrangements with V and J assigned. A fraction of the clones does not appear; measured against another copy, unresolved V genes explain less than half of the discrepancy, and the remainder lacks a known reason. The sample contains around 300,000 clones, approximately 86% of them found a single time. The ten largest clones capture roughly 2.6% of the sample. Sequencing was carried out using PBMCs or T cells enriched from blood (not recorded which). These receptors came from a woman between 18 and 29 years old who had recovered from COVID-19.

The CDR3 DNA sequence: TGTGCCAGCAGCGATAGAAGTGTCTCCTACAATGAGCAGTTCTTC. Translated: CASSDRSVSYNEQFF. The chain carries TRBV5-4 and TRBJ2-1; D is unresolved. This CDR3 has 15 residues. V lost 4 bases and J 0 bases, leaving 11 bases between the germline ends. Per the germline V gene, CDR1 is SGHNT and CDR2 is YYREEE (reference sequence).

Notes on this clone: This sample also contains other DNA sequences that code for the same CDR3. The rearrangement joins TRBV5-1 to TRBJ2-7; weak D call: TRBD1 (6 bases). CDR3 length: 13 residues. Germline lookup yields CDR1 SGHRS and CDR2 YFSETQ. Trimming stripped 1 base from V and 3 bases from J, with 8 bases between. The CDR3 nucleotides read TGCGCCAGCAGCTTGAGAGGGGGCTACGAGCAGTACTTC. Translated, it gives CASSLRGGYEQYF.

The V gene is TRBV5-1, the J gene TRBJ2-3, with D hard to call. V lost 5 bases to trimming and J lost 1 base, with 14 bases between them. The CDR3 runs 15 residues. The germline gives CDR1 SGHRS, CDR2 YFSETQ. This chain's CDR3 is CASRSTSQGTDTQYF. The CDR3, as DNA: TGCGCCAGCAGATCCACGTCCCAGGGCACAGATACGCAGTATTTT.

The V and J genes are TRBV18 and TRBJ2-5; 7 nucleotides agree with TRBD1. The germline V gene has CDR1 KGHSH and CDR2 LQKENI. The V segment lost 6 bases and the J segment 4 bases; nucleotides outside the gene matches: 14. The CDR3 runs 16 residues. In DNA, the CDR3 is TGTGCCAGCTCCAACACCCCAGGGACAGACCTAGAGACCCAGTACTTC. It specifies CASSNTPGTDLETQYF.

V is TRBV15 and J is TRBJ2-1; D may be TRBD2 (6 bases). V was cut by 0 bases and J by 4 bases, with 16 bases left in between. The germline V gene encodes CDR1 LNHNV and CDR2 YYDKDF (reference sequence). The CDR3 contains 17 residues. The chain's CDR3 is CATSRDPGIAVYNEQFF. The DNA for the CDR3 is TGTGCCACCAGCAGAGACCCTGGGATAGCGGTGTACAATGAGCAGTTCTTC.

V and J are TRBV3-1 (or the pseudogene TRBV3-2) and TRBJ1-1; no clear D. The V gene lost 0 bases and the J gene lost 5 bases, with 13 bases spanning the gap. Per germline, CDR1 LGHDT and CDR2 YNNKEL (reference sequence). This CDR3 contains 15 residues. CDR3 protein: CASSQERRETTEAFF. In DNA, the CDR3 is TGTGCCAGCAGCCAAGAACGGCGAGAGACTACTGAAGCTTTCTTT.

V usage is TRBV11-2 and J usage is TRBJ1-4, with 10 bases fitting TRBD1. Germline V gene data show CDR1 as SGHAT and CDR2 as FQNNGV. Unmatched junction bases numbered 8, after V lost 5 bases and J lost 8 bases. CDR3 length equals 15 residues. The CDR3 sequence: CASSIRTGGEEKLFF. CDR3 bases: TGTGCCAGCAGCATACGGACAGGGGGAGAGGAAAAACTGTTTTTT.

The V and J genes are TRBV15 and TRBJ1-2; 7 nucleotides agree with TRBD1. Looked up from germline, CDR1 is LNHNV and CDR2 is YYDKDF (reference sequence). This CDR3 comprises 13 residues. J was trimmed by 3 bases and V by 9 bases; bases with no gene match: 7. The chain's CDR3 is CATRIGGDYGYTF. In DNA form, the CDR3 reads TGTGCCACGCGAATAGGGGGCGACTATGGCTACACCTTC.

The chain has TRBV5-1 and TRBJ1-1; 9 bases fit TRBD1. The CDR3 runs to 14 residues. The junction had 6 bases not matched to a gene; V was cut back by 3 bases and J by 6 bases. The germline V gene has CDR1 SGHRS and CDR2 YFSETQ. The CDR3 DNA is TGCGCCAGCAGCTCAGATACAGGGGGCCCTGAAGCTTTCTTT. Protein: CASSSDTGGPEAFF.

The chain recombines TRBV4-1 with TRBJ1-1; 7 bases fit TRBD1. The CDR3 consists of 15 residues. Germline CDR1 MGHRA, CDR2 YSYEKL. The V gene end was trimmed by 0 bases and the J gene end by 4 bases; junction bases not matched to a gene: 5. CDR3 nucleotide sequence: TGCGCCAGCAGCCAAGATGGCGCAGGGGGCACTGAAGCTTTCTTT. Protein: CASSQDGAGGTEAFF.

V is TRBV30 and J is TRBJ1-2; D is possibly TRBD1 (6 bases). CDR3 size: 15 residues. V lost 2 bases to trimming and J lost 4 bases, with 17 bases between them. CDR1 and CDR2 (germline): GTSNPN, SVGIG (reference sequence). This CDR3 reads CAWSQGSSVLYGYTF. The DNA of the CDR3 is TGTGCCTGGAGTCAGGGGTCATCTGTTCTCTATGGCTACACCTTC. Based on the CDR3 plus reference TRBV30 and TRBJ1-2, the full variable domain is SQTIHQWPATLVQPVGSPLSLECTVEGTSNPNLYWYRQAAGRGLQLLFYSVGIGQISSEVPQNLSASRPQDRQFILSSKKLLLSDSGFYLCAWSQGSSVLYGYTFGSGTRLTVV.